The following is a TCR beta chain sequence with its context. Its antigen is unknown. The data were obtained in a study of shared clonotypes between healthy human individuals. About the research overall: The donor group consisted of two women and a few men, aged 18 to 49. Study-wide results and caveats: Richness estimates generally favored naive over memory subsets. Among donors, clonotype sharing was expected to be affected by sequencing depth.

V shed 7 bases and J shed 2 bases, with 16 bases lying between them. The CDR3 is 14 amino acids. The germline V gene has CDR1 GTSNPN and CDR2 SVGIG (reference sequence). For each subset, genomic DNA was distributed in equal portions over several immunoSEQ plates. Generated by immunoSEQ multiplex PCR, the TCRdb table keeps only in-frame clones and is missing some. The sample contains 1,400,000 or so clones, approximately 98.5% of which appear only once. The gene calls are TRBV30 and TRBJ2-3, with D perhaps TRBD1 or TRBD2 (6 bases each). Sample: naive CD4+ T cells sorted from blood. Indicated subset: CD45RA+ positively selected. The TCR was taken from a man younger than 45 in good health. CDR3 sequence reads: CASTWGADTDTQYF. CDR3 DNA sequence: TGTGCCTCCACCTGGGGGGCGGACACAGATACGCAGTATTTT. Full variable domain (outside the CDR3, taken from reference TRBV30 and TRBJ2-3): SQTIHQWPATLVQPVGSPLSLECTVEGTSNPNLYWYRQAAGRGLQLLFYSVGIGQISSEVPQNLSASRPQDRQFILSSKKLLLSDSGFYLCASTWGADTDTQYFGPGTRLTVL.